This T cell receptor beta chain stems from a study of blood T cell repertoires in COVID-19. Study background: There were acute and convalescent COVID-19 samples, and they came from the United States, Italy and Spain.

Only in-frame clones appear in the TCRdb table, and some are missing; sequencing was by immunoSEQ multiplex PCR. The repertoire holds 120,000 or so clones, with over 75% as singletons. The V gene end was trimmed by 3 bases and the J gene end by 5 bases; junction bases not matched to a gene: 10. The CDR3 is 15 amino acids. Germline CDR1 SQVTM, CDR2 ANQGSEA. This clonotype was obtained from a middle-aged man with acute or convalescent COVID-19. Sequencing was performed on peripheral blood. The chain carries TRBV29-1 and TRBJ2-7; TRBD2 aligns across 10 bases. The CDR3 DNA is TGCAGCGTTGAGCTAGCGGGAGTCGGACGGAACGAGCAGTACTTC. It codes for CSVELAGVGRNEQYF.